The 2 T cell receptor beta chains given below trace back to one sample, sequenced in a study of radiotherapy plus CTLA-4 blockade in lung cancer. Method: immunoSEQ multiplex PCR; TCRdb's copy keeps in-frame clones and lacks some. This table holds around 99,000 clones, 70% to 90% found once. Sequenced material: peripheral blood, taken from a patient treated with radiotherapy plus ipilimumab. These receptors all come from a human donor with non-small cell lung cancer that progressed on radiotherapy plus ipilimumab.

J is TRBJ2-3 and V is TRBV29-1; D is possibly TRBD2 (5 bases). Germline-derived CDR1 and CDR2 are SQVTM and ANQGSEA. CDR3 length: 12 amino acids. The V and J ends lost 6 bases and 1 base respectively, with 8 bases between them. This CDR3 is CSVAEGTDTQYF. The CDR3 nucleotides are TGCAGCGTCGCGGAGGGCACAGATACGCAGTATTTT.

V usage is TRBV19 and J usage is TRBJ1-5; TRBD1 matches at 12 bases. V gave up 9 bases and J gave up 6 bases; unmatched junction bases: 12. CDR3 length: 16 residues. Germline loops: CDR1 LNHDA, CDR2 SQIVND (reference sequence). The CDR3 loop is CASHPGRDRGRQPQHF. The DNA for the CDR3 is TGTGCCAGCCACCCCGGCCGGGACAGGGGGCGTCAGCCCCAGCATTTT.